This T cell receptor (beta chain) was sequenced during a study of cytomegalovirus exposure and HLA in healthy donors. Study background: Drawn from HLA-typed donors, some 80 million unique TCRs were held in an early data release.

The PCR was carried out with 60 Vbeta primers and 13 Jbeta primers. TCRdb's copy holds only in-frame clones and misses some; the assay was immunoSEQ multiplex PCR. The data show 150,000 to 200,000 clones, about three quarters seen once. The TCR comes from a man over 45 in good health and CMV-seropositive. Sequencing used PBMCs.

CDR3: CASSLVLNTGELFF. As DNA, the CDR3 is TGTGCCAGCAGCTTGGTACTAAACACCGGGGAGCTGTTTTTT. The V gene is TRBV5-4, the J gene TRBJ2-2; no clear D gene. This CDR3 comprises 14 residues. From germline, CDR1 is SGHNT and CDR2 YYREEE (reference sequence). V lost 0 bases and J lost 2, with 5 bases in between.